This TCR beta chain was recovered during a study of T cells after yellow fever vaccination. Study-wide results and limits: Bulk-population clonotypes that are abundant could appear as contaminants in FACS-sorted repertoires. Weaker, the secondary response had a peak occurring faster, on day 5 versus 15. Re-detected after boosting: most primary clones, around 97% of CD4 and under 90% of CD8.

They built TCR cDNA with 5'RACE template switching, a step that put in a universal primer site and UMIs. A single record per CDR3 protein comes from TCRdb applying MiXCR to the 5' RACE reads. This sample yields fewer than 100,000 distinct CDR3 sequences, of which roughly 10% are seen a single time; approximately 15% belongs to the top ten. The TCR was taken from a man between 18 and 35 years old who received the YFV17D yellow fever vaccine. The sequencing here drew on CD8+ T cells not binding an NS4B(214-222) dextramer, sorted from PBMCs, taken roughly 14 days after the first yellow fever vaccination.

The CDR3: CASSEDLNTGELFF. In DNA, the CDR3 is TGTGCCAGCAGTGAGGACCTGAACACCGGGGAGCTGTTTTTT. The rearrangement uses TRBV6-1 and TRBJ2-2; no clear D gene. V lost 3 bases and J 1 base, leaving 6 bases between the germline ends. The CDR3 is 14 amino acids. CDR1 is MNHNS and CDR2 is SASEGT in the germline V gene.